Below, one TCR beta chain is given with its context. Its antigen is not identified. This entry is derived from a study of T cell responses to AZD1222 COVID-19 vaccine. General observations from the study: Donors, mostly white British, included more females; clonal diversity was possibly underestimated. Mapped onto spike, vaccine-associated CD4 TCRs spanned it and were dominant at 160-218 and 743-854. Nearly half of spike-specific TCRs reportedly target unmutated variant regions.

The data were produced by immunoSEQ multiplex PCR, yet TCRdb's version contains in-frame clones alone and is incomplete. The repertoire holds 180,000 or so clones, with about nine tenths as singletons. The germline gives CDR1 SEHNR, CDR2 FQNEAQ (reference sequence). Trimming removed 1 base from V and 4 bases from J, with 16 bases in between. The length of the CDR3 is 16 residues. This chain joins TRBV7-9 and TRBJ1-2, with D maybe TRBD1 (5 bases). This TCR was sampled from an adult who received the AZD1222 COVID-19 vaccine. Sequencing used peripheral blood, obtained 28 days after the second AZD1222 dose. CDR3 coding DNA: TGTGCCAGCAGCTTAGGGGGGGACTTCTTTTCCTATGGCTACACCTTC. Protein sequence: CASSLGGDFFSYGYTF.